The TCR beta chain described here comes from a study of T cell responses to AZD1222 COVID-19 vaccine. Libraries were prepared by immunoSEQ multiplex PCR; TCRdb keeps only in-frame clonotypes and omits some of them. The table records some 95,000 clones, approximately 89% of them present only once. Broader study findings: Repertoires were obtained solely post-peak T cell response.

On this clone itself: The antigen is unknown.

The receptor was derived from an adult in good health. The sequencing here drew on peripheral blood, taken on day 0 of MenACWY control vaccination.

CDR3 DNA sequence: TGTGCCAGCACAGACTGGGCGGAAGAGACCCAGTACTTC. Protein product: CASTDWAEETQYF. This chain links TRBV25-1 with TRBJ2-5; D not certain. The CDR3 covers 13 residues. The V gene lost 7 bases and the J gene lost 3 bases, with 12 bases spanning the gap. CDR1 and CDR2 from the germline V gene are MGHDK and SYGVNS.